Detailed here is one T cell receptor (beta chain). The target antigen is unknown. Profiled with immunoSEQ multiplex PCR; TCRdb holds only in-frame clones, not every one. This sample has 1,500 to 2,000 clones, with about 90% found just once. The sample comes from a study of T cell clonotyping in hematopoietic cell transplantation. Germline-derived CDR1 and CDR2 are SGHRS and YFSETQ. The CDR3 is 14 residues long. V was pared by 4 bases and J by 6 bases, with 15 bases between. Study-wide points: At the given depth, recipient repertoires were over 97% de novo clonotypes. Graft donor and pretransplant recipient Inverse Simpson Index values predicted broader posttransplant TCR diversity. After transplant, recipient diversity fell while pathologically expanded clonotypes grew through day 180. CD4 and CD8 repertoire contributions could not be separated without sorting.

This specimen was PBMCs, taken at the time of graft-versus-host disease after allogeneic stem cell transplant. The sequence derives from a male patient younger than 30 who had an allogeneic stem cell transplant from a related donor, so the T cells may come from the graft donor. Some clones in this sample may be carry-over from other donors' samples. V gene TRBV5-1 combines with J gene TRBJ2-3; D tentatively reads TRBD1 or TRBD2 (5 bases each). DNA for the CDR3: TGCGCCAGCAGCCTGGGACCTTATGGGGATACGCAGTATTTT. Its translation is CASSLGPYGDTQYF.